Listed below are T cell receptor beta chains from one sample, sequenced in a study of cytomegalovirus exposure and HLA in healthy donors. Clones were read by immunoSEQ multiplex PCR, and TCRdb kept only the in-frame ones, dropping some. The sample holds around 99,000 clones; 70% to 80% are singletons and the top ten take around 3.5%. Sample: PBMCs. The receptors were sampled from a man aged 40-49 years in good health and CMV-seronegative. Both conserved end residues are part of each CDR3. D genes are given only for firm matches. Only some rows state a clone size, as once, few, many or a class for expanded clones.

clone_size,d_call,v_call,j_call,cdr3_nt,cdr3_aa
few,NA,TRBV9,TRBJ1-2,TGTGCCAGCAGCGTTACGGGGGAGGTCGGCTACACCTTC,CASSVTGEVGYTF
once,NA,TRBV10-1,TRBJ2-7,TGCGCCAGCAGTGAGTCCCGCGTAACTCCCTACGAGCAGTACTTC,CASSESRVTPYEQYF
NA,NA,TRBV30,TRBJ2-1,TGTGCCTGGAGTGTAGGGACAAACTACAATGAGCAGTTCTTC,CAWSVGTNYNEQFF
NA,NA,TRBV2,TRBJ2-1,TGTGCCAGCAGTCAGGGGCTCTACTCCTACAATGAGCAGTTCTTC,CASSQGLYSYNEQFF
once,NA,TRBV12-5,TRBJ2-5,TGTGCTAGTGGTTTCCCTACCCTGACACACCAGTACTTC,CASGFPTLTHQYF
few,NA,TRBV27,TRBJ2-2,TGTGCCAGTGGGGGCGGGGGAGGGAAAGTCACCGGGGAGCTGTTTTTT,CASGGGGGKVTGELFF
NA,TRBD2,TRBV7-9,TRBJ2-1,TGTGCCAGCAGCGGACCGGGACTAGCGGGAGGATTAAGCAATGAGCAGTTCTTC,CASSGPGLAGGLSNEQFF
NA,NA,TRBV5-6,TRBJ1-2,TGTGCCAGCAGCTTGCGGGACGGGGGGTATTATGGCTACACCTTC,CASSLRDGGYYGYTF
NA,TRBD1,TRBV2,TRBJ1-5,TGTGCCAGCAGTGAACAGGGGGCCGGCAATCAGCCCCAGCATTTT,CASSEQGAGNQPQHF
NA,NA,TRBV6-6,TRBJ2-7,TGTGCCAGCAGCCCGACTAGAAAAGAGCAGTACTTC,CASSPTRKEQYF
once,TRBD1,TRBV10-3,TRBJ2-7,TGTGCCATCAGTAAATCAGACAGGGGGGGGAACGAGCAGTACTTC,CAISKSDRGGNEQYF
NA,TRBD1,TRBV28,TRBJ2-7,TGTGCCAGCAGTTCAACCGGGACAGGTACCTACGAGCAGTACTTC,CASSSTGTGTYEQYF
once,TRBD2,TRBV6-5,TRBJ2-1,TGTGCCAGCAGCAAGACTAGCGGGAGATACAATGAGCAGTTCTTC,CASSKTSGRYNEQFF
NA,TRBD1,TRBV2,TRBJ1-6,TGTGCCAGCAGCCTTTTCGGACAGGGAGATTCACCCCTCCACTTT,CASSLFGQGDSPLHF
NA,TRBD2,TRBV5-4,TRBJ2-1,TGTGCCAGCTCAGATTTAGCGGGGTCCTCCTACAATGAGCAGTTCTTC,CASSDLAGSSYNEQFF
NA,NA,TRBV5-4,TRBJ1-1,TGTGCCAGCACCATCCCCGGGGGGCGGAACACTGAAGCTTTCTTT,CASTIPGGRNTEAFF
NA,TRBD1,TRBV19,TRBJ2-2,TGTGCCAGTAGTCCTCACGGGACAGGGGAAGACGGGGAGCTGTTTTTT,CASSPHGTGEDGELFF
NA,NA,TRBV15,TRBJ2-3,TGTGCCACCAGCAGAGGAATAGATGGGGGGACAGATACGCAGTATTTT,CATSRGIDGGTDTQYF
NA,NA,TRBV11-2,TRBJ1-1,TGTGCCAGCAGTGCTGACAGAATGAACACTGAAGCTTTCTTT,CASSADRMNTEAFF
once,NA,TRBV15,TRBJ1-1,TGTGCCACCAGCAGAGATAAGGGCCGGGGGCGGGGGTTGAACACTGAAGCTTTCTTT,CATSRDKGRGRGLNTEAFF
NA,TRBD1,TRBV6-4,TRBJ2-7,TGTGCCAGGGATGGCAGGGGGCGAAGGTCCGAGCAGTACTTC,CARDGRGRRSEQYF
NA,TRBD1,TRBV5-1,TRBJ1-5,TGCGCCAGCAGCCCGGGGACAGGGAGCCTCCAGAGGGCCCAGCATTTT,CASSPGTGSLQRAQHF
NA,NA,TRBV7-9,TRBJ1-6,TGTGCCAGCAGCCTGGACACGGATTCACCCCTCCACTTT,CASSLDTDSPLHF
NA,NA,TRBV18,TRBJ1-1,TGTGCCAGCTCCCAGGTGGGCAGGGAGGACACTGAAGCTTTCTTT,CASSQVGREDTEAFF
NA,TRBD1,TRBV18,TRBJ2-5,TGTGCCAGCTCAACAACAGGGGTCGGGCAAGAGACCCAGTACTTC,CASSTTGVGQETQYF
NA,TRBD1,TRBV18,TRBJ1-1,TGTGCCAGCTCAGGACAGGGGAACACTGAAGCTTTCTTT,CASSGQGNTEAFF
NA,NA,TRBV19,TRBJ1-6,TGTGCCAGCCAAGCGAGGGAAGGTTCACCCCTCCACTTT,CASQAREGSPLHF
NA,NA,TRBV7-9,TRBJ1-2,TGTGCCAGCAGTTCGCTGGGGGCATATGGCTACACCTTC,CASSSLGAYGYTF
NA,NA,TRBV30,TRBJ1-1,TGTGCCTGGAGCCCTCTTAGAGTCGGGAACACTGAAGCTTTCTTT,CAWSPLRVGNTEAFF
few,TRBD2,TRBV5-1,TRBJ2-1,TGCGCCAGCAGCTTAGTAGCGGGAGGGCCTTTCAATGAGCAGTTCTTC,CASSLVAGGPFNEQFF
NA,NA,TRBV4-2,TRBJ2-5,TGTGCCAGCAGCCTCGGCGAGGGATCCGAGAAGACCCAGTACTTC,CASSLGEGSEKTQYF
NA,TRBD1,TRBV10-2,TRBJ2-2,TGCGCCAGCAGTCTGACAGGGTCGGACACCGGGGAGCTGTTTTTT,CASSLTGSDTGELFF
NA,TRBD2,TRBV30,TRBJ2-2,TGTGCCTGGAGTCTCGGGCTCGGGGGGATCTACACCGGGGAGCTGTTTTTT,CAWSLGLGGIYTGELFF
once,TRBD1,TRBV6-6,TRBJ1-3,TGTGCCAGCAGTTACTTCCGACAGGGGACAGCTGACACCATATATTTT,CASSYFRQGTADTIYF
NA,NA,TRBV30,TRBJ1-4,TGTGCCCGATTTCCGGGTTATGAAAAACTGTTTTTT,CARFPGYEKLFF
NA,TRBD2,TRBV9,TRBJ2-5,TGTGCCAGCAGCGTAGGAACTAGCGGGAGAGGCGCCCAAGAGACCCAGTACTTC,CASSVGTSGRGAQETQYF
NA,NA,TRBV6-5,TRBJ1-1,TGTGCCAGCAGTTACGCCGACAGAAACACTGAAGCTTTCTTT,CASSYADRNTEAFF
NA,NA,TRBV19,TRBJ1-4,TGTGCCAGTAGTCCATCTGCGGGGCCGGCTAATGAAAAACTGTTTTTT,CASSPSAGPANEKLFF
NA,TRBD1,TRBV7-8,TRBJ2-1,TGTGCCAGCAGCATGGACTGGGACAGGGCTTACAATGAGCAGTTCTTC,CASSMDWDRAYNEQFF
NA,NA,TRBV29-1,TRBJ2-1,TGCAGCGTTGCTCGAAGACTAGACTACAATGAGCAGTTCTTC,CSVARRLDYNEQFF
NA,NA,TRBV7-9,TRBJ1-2,TGTGCCAGCAGCTACGGCTATGGCTACACCTTC,CASSYGYGYTF
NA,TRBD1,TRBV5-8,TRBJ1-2,TGTGCCAGCAGCTTGGTTCGGGACAGGGGTGGCTACACCTTC,CASSLVRDRGGYTF
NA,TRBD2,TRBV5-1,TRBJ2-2,TGCGCCAGCAGAAGCGGGGGGGGAACCATCACCGGGGAGCTGTTTTTT,CASRSGGGTITGELFF
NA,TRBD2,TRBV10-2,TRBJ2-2,TGCGCCAGCAGACCTAGCGGGGAAGGAAACACCGGGGAGCTGTTTTTT,CASRPSGEGNTGELFF
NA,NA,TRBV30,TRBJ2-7,TGTGCCTGGGACAGGCTTCGGAACGAGCAGTACTTC,CAWDRLRNEQYF
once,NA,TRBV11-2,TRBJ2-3,TGTGCCAGCAGCTTAGCGGGACGTGGGGCGGGGACGGGGGCAGATACGCAGTATTTT,CASSLAGRGAGTGADTQYF
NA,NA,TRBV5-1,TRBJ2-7,TGCGCCAGCAAATCCGGGGGTTGGTCTCACGAGCAGTACTTC,CASKSGGWSHEQYF
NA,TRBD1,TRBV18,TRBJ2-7,TGTGCCAGCTCAGAAAGCGGACAGGGTGGCGAGCAGTACTTC,CASSESGQGGEQYF
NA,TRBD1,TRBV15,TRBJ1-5,TGTGCCACCAGCACTGGACAGGGGTCGGGCAATCAGCCCCAGCATTTT,CATSTGQGSGNQPQHF
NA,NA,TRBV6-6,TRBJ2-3,TGTGCCAGCAGGCACTACTCAGATACGCAGTATTTT,CASRHYSDTQYF
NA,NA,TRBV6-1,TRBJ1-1,TGTGCCAGCAGTACCGGCGCGGGGGTAGCTGAAGCTTTCTTT,CASSTGAGVAEAFF